This T cell receptor beta chain was recovered during a study of radiation and T cells in renal cell carcinoma. Study-wide results and limits: Baseline intratumoral clonotype presence is unknown without pretreatment biopsies.

Described time point: baseline pretreatment blood. Treatment of the sample: 15 Gy SBRT to primary tumor, nephrectomy 4 weeks later. Clear cell pathology was present in this patient's renal cell carcinoma. The CDR3 is 13 residues long. CDR1 is SNHLY, CDR2 FYNNEI, per germline. V lost 8 bases and J 4 bases, leaving 14 bases between the germline ends. Note on this clone: Antigen specificity is unknown.

The assay was immunoSEQ multiplex PCR, and TCRdb's table has in-frame clones only and misses some. The data show about 140,000 clones, over 80% seen once. This chain joins TRBV2 and TRBJ1-1; D possibly corresponds to TRBD1 (5 bases). The specimen comprised blood, sampled from a patient whose treatment included radiotherapy and nephrectomy. The origin of this receptor is a woman aged 45-65 years with renal cell carcinoma. The CDR3 spells CASGDEGPTEAFF. The DNA for the CDR3 is TGTGCCAGCGGGGACGAGGGCCCCACTGAAGCTTTCTTT.